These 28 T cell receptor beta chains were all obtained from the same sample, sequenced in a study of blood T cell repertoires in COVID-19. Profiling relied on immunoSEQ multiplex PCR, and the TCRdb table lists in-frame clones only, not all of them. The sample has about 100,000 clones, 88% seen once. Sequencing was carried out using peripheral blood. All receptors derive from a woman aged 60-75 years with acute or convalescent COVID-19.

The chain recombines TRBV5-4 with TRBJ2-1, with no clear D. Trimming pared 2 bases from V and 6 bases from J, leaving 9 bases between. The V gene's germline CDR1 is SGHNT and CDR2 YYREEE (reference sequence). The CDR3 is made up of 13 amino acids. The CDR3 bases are TGTGCCAGCAGCTTCAGCGAGGTCAATGAGCAGTTCTTC. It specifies CASSFSEVNEQFF.

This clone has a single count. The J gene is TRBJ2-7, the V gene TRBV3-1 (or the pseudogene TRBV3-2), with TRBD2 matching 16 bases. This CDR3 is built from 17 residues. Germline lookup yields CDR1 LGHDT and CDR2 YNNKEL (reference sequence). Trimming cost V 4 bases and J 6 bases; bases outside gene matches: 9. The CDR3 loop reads CASSLAGTSGRASEQYF. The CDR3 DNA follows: TGTGCCAGCAGCCTCGCCGGGACTAGCGGGAGGGCCTCCGAGCAGTACTTC.

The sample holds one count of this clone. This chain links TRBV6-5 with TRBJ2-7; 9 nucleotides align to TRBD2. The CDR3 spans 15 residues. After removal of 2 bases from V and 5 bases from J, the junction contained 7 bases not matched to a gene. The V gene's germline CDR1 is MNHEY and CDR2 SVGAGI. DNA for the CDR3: TGTGCCAGCAGTTACAGCGGACTAGCGCCTGACGAGCAGTACTTC. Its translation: CASSYSGLAPDEQYF.

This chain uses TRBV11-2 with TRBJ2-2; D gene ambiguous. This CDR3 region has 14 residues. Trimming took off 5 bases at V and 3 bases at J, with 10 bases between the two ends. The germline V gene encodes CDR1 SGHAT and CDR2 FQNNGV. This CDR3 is CASSHDTYTGELFF. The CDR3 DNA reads TGTGCCAGCAGCCACGACACGTACACCGGGGAGCTGTTTTTT.

The CDR3 DNA is TGTGCCAGCAGTCCCTTAATAATGGACAGGGAGGCTGAAGCTTTCTTT. Residues: CASSPLIMDREAEAFF. This chain joins TRBV28 and TRBJ1-1; 8 bases align to TRBD1. Germline CDR1 is MDHEN and CDR2 is SYDVKM. The CDR3 is 16 residues long. The trim removed 5 bases at V and 6 bases at J, leaving 14 bases unmatched.

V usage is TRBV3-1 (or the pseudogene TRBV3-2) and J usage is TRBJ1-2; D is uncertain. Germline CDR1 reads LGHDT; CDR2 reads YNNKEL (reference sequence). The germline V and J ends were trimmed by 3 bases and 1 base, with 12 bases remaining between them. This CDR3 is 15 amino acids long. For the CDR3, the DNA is TGTGCCAGCAGCCAGGGCACTCTACTTAACTATGGCTACACCTTC. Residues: CASSQGTLLNYGYTF.

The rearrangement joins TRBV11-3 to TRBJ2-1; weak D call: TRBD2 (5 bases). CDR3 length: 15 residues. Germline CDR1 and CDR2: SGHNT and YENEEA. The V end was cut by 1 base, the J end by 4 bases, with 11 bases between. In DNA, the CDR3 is TGTGCCAGCAGCTTAGGGAGGACGGGGTACAATGAGCAGTTCTTC. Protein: CASSLGRTGYNEQFF.

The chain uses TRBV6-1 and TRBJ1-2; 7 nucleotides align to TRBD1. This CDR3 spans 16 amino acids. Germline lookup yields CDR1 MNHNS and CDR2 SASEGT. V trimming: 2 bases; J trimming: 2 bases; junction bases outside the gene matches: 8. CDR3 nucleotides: TGTGCCAGCAGTGAACGCCGGGACAGCCGGAACTATGGCTACACCTTC. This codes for CASSERRDSRNYGYTF.

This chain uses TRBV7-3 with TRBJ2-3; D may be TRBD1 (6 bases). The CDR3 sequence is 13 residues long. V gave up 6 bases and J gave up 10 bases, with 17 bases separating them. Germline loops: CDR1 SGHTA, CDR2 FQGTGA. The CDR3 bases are TGTGCCAGCAGTCAAAGTCCGGGACAAGCGCAGTATTTT. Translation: CASSQSPGQAQYF.

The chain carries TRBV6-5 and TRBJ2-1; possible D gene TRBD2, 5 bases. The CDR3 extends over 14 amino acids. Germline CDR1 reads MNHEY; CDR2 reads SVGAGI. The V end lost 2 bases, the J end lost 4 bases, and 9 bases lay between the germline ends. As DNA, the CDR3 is TGTGCCAGCAGTTACGACGGGGTATACAATGAGCAGTTCTTC. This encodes CASSYDGVYNEQFF.

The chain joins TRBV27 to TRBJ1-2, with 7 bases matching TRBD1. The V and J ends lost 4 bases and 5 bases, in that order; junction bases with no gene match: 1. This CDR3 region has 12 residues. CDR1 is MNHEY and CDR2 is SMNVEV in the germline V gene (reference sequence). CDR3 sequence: CASSSRGYGYTF. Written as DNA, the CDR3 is TGTGCCAGCAGTTCCAGGGGGTATGGCTACACCTTC.

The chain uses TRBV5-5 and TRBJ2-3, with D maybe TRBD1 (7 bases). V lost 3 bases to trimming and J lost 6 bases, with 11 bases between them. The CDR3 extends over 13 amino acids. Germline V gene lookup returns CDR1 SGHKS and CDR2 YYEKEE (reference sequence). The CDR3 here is CASSSRGEDTQYF. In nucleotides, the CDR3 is TGTGCCAGCAGCTCCAGGGGGGAGGATACGCAGTATTTT.

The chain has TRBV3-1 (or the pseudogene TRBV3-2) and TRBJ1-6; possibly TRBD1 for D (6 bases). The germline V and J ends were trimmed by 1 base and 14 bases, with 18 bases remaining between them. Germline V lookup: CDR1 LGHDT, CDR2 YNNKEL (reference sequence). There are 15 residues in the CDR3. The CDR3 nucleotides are TGTGCCAGCAGCCAAGCCCTTACAGGGTCCCTGGCCCTCCACTTT. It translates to CASSQALTGSLALHF.

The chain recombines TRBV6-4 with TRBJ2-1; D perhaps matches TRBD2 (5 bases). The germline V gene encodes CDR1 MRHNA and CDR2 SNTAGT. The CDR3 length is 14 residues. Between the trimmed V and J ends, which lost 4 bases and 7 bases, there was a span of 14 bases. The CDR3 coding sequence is TGTGCCAGCAGTGTAGACTCGGGGTCGAATGAGCAGTTCTTC. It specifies CASSVDSGSNEQFF.

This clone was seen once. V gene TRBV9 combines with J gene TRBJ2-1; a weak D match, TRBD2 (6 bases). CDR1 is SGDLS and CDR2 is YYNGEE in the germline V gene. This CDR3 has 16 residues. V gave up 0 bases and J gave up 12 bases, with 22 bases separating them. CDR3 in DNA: TGTGCCAGCAGCGTAGGCGGGACCTTAACCTACAAAGGGCAGTTCTTC. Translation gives CASSVGGTLTYKGQFF.

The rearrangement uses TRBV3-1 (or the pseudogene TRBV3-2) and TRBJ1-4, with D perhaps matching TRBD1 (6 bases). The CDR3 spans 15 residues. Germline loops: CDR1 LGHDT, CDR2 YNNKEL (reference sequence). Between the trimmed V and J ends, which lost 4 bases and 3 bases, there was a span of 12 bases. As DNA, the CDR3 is TGTGCCAGCAGCCCGGGGGGCACGGCTAATGAAAAACTGTTTTTT. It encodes CASSPGGTANEKLFF.

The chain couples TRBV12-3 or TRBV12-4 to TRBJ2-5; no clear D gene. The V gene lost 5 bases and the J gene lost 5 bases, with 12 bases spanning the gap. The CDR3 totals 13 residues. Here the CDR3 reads CASSTQVPETQYF. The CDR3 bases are TGTGCCAGCAGTACCCAGGTTCCGGAGACCCAGTACTTC.

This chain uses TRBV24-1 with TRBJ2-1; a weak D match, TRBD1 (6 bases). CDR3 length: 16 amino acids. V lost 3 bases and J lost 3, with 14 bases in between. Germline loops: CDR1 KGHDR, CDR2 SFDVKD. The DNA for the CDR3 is TGTGCCACCAGTGATGGTGTCGGGGACATCTACAATGAGCAGTTCTTC. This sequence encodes CATSDGVGDIYNEQFF.

The CDR3 region is CASSLRLAGEDEQFF. As DNA, the CDR3 is TGCGCCAGCAGCCTACGACTAGCGGGAGAAGATGAGCAGTTCTTC. The chain recombines TRBV5-1 with TRBJ2-1; 12 bases line up with TRBD2. The trim removed 4 bases at V and 8 bases at J, leaving 7 bases unmatched. Germline V lookup: CDR1 SGHRS, CDR2 YFSETQ. CDR3 length: 15 amino acids. Looking up the rest from reference TRBV5-1 and TRBJ2-1 gives the full variable domain: KAGVTQTPRYLIKTRGQQVTLSCSPISGHRSVSWYQQTPGQGLQFLFEYFSETQRNKGNFPGRFSGRQFSNSRSEMNVSTLELGDSALYLCASSLRLAGEDEQFFGPGTRLTVL.

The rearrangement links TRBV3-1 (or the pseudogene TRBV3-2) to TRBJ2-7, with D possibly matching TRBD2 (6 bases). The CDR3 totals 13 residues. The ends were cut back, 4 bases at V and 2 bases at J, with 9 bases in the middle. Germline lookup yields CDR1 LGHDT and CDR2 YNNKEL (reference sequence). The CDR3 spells CASSRDSAYEQYF. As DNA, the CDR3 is TGTGCCAGCAGCCGGGACTCAGCCTACGAGCAGTACTTC.

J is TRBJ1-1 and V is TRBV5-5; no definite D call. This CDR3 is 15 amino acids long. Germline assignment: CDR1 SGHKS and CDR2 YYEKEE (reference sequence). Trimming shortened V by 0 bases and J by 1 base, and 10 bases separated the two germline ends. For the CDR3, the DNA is TGTGCCAGCAGCTTGGCCGCAGGCCCGAACACTGAAGCTTTCTTT. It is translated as CASSLAAGPNTEAFF.

This CDR3 is CASSQADPGQGIYTF. The CDR3 region has the DNA TGCGCCAGCAGCCAAGCTGACCCGGGACAGGGTATCTACACCTTC. The chain couples TRBV4-1 to TRBJ1-2, with TRBD1 matching over 9 bases. The CDR3 has 15 amino acids. Germline V CDR1 and CDR2: MGHRA, YSYEKL. Trimming removed 1 base from V and 10 bases from J; junction bases left unmatched: 10.

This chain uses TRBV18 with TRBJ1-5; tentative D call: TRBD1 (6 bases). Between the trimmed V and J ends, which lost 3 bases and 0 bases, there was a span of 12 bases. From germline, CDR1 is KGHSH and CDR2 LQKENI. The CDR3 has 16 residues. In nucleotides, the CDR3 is TGTGCCAGCTCACCGTCCACAGGGAATAGCAATCAGCCCCAGCATTTT. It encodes CASSPSTGNSNQPQHF. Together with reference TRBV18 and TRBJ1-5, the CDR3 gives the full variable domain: NAGVMQNPRHLVRRRGQEARLRCSPMKGHSHVYWYRQLPEEGLKFMVYLQKENIIDESGMPKERFSAEFPKEGPSILRIQQVVRGDSAAYFCASSPSTGNSNQPQHFGDGTRLSIL.

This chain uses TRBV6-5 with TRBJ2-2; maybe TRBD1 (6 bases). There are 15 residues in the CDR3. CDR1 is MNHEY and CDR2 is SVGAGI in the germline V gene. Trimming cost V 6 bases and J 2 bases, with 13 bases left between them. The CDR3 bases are TGTGCCAGCAGCACCGGGACACTTAACACCGGGGAGCTGTTTTTT. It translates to CASSTGTLNTGELFF.

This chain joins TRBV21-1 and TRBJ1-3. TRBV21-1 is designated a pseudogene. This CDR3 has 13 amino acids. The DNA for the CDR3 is TGTGCCAGCAGCAGTCCGTCTGGAAACACCATATATTTT. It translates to CASSSPSGNTIYF.

The CDR3 reads CASSFDRGTEAFF. CDR3 in DNA: TGTGCCAGCAGTTTCGACAGGGGAACAGAAGCTTTCTTT. This chain uses TRBV12-3 or TRBV12-4 with TRBJ1-1, with 8 bases identical to TRBD1. The junction had 5 bases not matched to a gene; V was cut back by 3 bases and J by 8 bases. The CDR3 totals 13 residues.

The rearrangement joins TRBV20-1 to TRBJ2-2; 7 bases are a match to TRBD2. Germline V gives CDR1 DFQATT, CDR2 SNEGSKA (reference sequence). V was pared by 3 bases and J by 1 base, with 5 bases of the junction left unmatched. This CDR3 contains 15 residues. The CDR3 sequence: CSASRASGNTGELFF. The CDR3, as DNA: TGCAGTGCTAGTCGGGCTAGCGGGAACACCGGGGAGCTGTTTTTT.

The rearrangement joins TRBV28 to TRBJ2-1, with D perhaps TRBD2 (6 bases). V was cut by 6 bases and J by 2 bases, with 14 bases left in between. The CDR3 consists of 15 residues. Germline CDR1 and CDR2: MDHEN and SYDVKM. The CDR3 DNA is TGTGCCAGCAGGCGTCGGGACTTAACCTACAATGAGCAGTTCTTC. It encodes CASRRRDLTYNEQFF.